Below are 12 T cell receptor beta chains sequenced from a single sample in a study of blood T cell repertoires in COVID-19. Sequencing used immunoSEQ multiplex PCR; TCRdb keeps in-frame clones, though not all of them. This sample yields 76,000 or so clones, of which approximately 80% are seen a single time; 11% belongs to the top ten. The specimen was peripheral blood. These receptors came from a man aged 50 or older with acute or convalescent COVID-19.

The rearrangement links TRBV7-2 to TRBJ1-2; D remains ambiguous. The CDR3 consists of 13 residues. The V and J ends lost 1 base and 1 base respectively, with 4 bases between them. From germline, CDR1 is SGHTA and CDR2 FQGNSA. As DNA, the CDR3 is TGTGCCAGCAGCTTAGAGCTTAACTATGGCTACACCTTC. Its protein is CASSLELNYGYTF.

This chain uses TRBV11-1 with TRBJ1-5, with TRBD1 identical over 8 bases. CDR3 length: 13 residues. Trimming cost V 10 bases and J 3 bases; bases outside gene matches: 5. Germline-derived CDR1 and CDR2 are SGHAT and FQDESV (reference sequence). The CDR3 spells CANGQGYNQPQHF. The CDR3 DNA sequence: TGTGCCAACGGACAGGGTTACAATCAGCCCCAGCATTTT.

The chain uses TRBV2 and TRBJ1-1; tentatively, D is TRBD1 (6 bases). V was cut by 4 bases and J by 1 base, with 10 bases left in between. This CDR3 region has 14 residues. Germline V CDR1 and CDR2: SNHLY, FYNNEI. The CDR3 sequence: CASSAQQGNTEAFF. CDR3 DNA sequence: TGTGCCAGCAGTGCTCAACAGGGGAACACTGAAGCTTTCTTT.

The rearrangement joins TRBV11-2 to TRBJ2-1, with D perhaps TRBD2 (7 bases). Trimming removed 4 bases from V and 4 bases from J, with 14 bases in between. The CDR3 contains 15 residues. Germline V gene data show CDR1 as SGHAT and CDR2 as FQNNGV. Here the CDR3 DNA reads TGTGCCAGCAGCTCGCGGGGGCCCATTTACAATGAGCAGTTCTTC. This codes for CASSSRGPIYNEQFF.

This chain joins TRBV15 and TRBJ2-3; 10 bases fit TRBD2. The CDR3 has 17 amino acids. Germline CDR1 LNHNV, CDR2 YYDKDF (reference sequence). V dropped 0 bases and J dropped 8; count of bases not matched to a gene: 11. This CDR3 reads CATSRDRGLAGVVTQYF. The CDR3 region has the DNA TGTGCCACCAGCAGAGATAGGGGCCTAGCGGGAGTGGTTACGCAGTATTTT.

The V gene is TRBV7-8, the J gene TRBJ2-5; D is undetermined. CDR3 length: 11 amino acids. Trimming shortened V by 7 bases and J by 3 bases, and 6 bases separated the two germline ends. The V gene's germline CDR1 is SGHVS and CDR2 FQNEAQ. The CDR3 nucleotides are TGTGCCAGCAACTATGAAGAGACCCAGTACTTC. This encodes CASNYEETQYF.

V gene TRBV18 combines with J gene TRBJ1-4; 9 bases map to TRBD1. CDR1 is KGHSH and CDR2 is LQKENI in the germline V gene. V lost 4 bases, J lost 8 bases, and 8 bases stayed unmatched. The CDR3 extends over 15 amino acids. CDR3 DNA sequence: TGTGCCAGCTCACAGAATACAGGGGGCCAGGAAAAACTGTTTTTT. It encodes CASSQNTGGQEKLFF.

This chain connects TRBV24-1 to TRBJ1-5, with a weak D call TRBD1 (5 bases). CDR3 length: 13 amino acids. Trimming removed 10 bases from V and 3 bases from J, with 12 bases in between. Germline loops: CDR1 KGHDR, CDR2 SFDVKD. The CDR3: CATYRGINQPQHF. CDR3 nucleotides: TGTGCCACTTATCGGGGGATCAATCAGCCCCAGCATTTT.

CDR3: CASSQEQFYGYTF. In DNA form, the CDR3 reads TGTGCCAGCAGCCAAGAACAGTTCTATGGCTACACCTTC. V gene TRBV3-1 (or the pseudogene TRBV3-2) combines with J gene TRBJ1-2; D gene uncertain. This CDR3 is built from 13 residues. V was shortened by 0 bases and J by 4 bases, with 6 bases between the two germline ends. The germline CDR1 and CDR2 sequences are LGHDT and YNNKEL (reference sequence).

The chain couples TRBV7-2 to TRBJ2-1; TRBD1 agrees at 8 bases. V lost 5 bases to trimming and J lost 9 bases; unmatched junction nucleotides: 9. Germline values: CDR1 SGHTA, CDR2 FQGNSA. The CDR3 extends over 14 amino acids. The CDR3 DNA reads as TGTGCCAGCAGCCTAACGGGACAGGTCTTTGAGCAGTTCTTC. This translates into CASSLTGQVFEQFF.

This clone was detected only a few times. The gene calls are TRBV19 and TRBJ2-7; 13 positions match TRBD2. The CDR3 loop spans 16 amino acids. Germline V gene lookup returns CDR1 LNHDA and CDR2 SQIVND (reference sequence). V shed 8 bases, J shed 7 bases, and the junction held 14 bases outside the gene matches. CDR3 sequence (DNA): TGTGCCAGTTCCGGGGCGCGGACTAGCGGGAGTCAAGAGCAGTACTTC. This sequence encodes CASSGARTSGSQEQYF.

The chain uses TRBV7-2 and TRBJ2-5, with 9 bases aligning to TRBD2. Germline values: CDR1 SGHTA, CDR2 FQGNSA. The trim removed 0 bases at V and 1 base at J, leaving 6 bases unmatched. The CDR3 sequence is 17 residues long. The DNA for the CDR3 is TGTGCCAGCAGCTTAGCAGTCCTAGCGGGGATCCAAGAGACCCAGTACTTC. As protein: CASSLAVLAGIQETQYF.